This T cell receptor (beta chain) was recovered during a study of glioma-infiltrating T cells. Trimming took 1 base from V and 8 from J; bases not matched to a gene: 11. CDR1 is SQVTM, CDR2 ANQGSEA, per germline. This CDR3 region has 16 residues. Regarding this clonotype: Its matching antigen is unknown.

The iRepertoire nested amplicon-rescue multiplex PCR amplified TCR alpha and beta CDR3s from RNA. Tissue mRNA or PBMC total RNA, 100-400 ng, went into one-step reverse transcription and amplification. MiXCR, applied by TCRdb to the multiplex PCR reads, yields one record per CDR3 protein. Of about 93,000 distinct CDR3 sequences in the sample, around 37% were seen once. Findings and caveats of the study: Non-neoplastic patients had below-expected tissue-blood divergence, while all gliomas exceeded expectation.

This TCR was recovered from a human donor with low-grade glioma or glioblastoma, undergoing nonglioma brain surgery, or in good health (not recorded which). This chain links TRBV29-1 with TRBJ2-1; TRBD1 agrees at 10 bases. What was sequenced was glioma tissue, nonneoplastic brain tissue, or PBMCs (not recorded which). Here the CDR3 reads CSVEGFRDRGRDEQFF. The CDR3 DNA reads TGCAGCGTTGAAGGGTTCCGGGACAGGGGTAGAGATGAGCAGTTCTTC.